This TCR beta chain was documented in a study of blood T cell repertoires in COVID-19. In the original workflow: Researchers report that nucleated cell counts were estimated from reference gene primer amplification. Profiling relied on immunoSEQ multiplex PCR, and the TCRdb table lists in-frame clones only, not all of them. Clonal size and the V and J genes are those of that table, whereas D and trimming came from the DNA. The sample carries 470,000 or so clones, approximately 83% recorded once. This CDR3 comprises 12 residues. CDR1 is GTSNPN and CDR2 is SVGIG in the germline V gene (reference sequence). The V end was cut by 8 bases, the J end by 1 base, with 11 bases between.

The sequenced sample consisted of peripheral blood. The clonotype originates from a human donor in a cohort sampled during active COVID-19. The chain uses TRBV30 and TRBJ1-1; D may be TRBD1 (5 bases). The CDR3 region is CAKLTGNTEAFF. In nucleotides, the CDR3 is TGTGCCAAACTAACAGGGAACACTGAAGCTTTCTTT.